The text below deals with one T cell receptor (beta chain). This sample stems from a study of T cells in Graves' hyperthyroidism and ophthalmopathy. The CDR3 is made up of 15 amino acids. The junction had 8 bases not matched to a gene; V was cut back by 6 bases and J by 3 bases. Germline V gene sequence: CDR1 SGHTA, CDR2 FQGNSA. Researchers took RNA transcripts and amplified the TCR beta CDR3 regions from them. RT-PCR in the first round (using the HTBI primer set) targeted the TCR CDR3. TCRdb independently ran MiXCR on the multiplex PCR reads; one entry per CDR3 protein. The data contain hundreds of thousands of distinct CDR3 sequences, roughly 40% of them seen just once; the ten biggest clones take up 7.5% to 9.5%.

V gene TRBV7-2 combines with J gene TRBJ2-7; 10 bases are shared with TRBD2. Material: blood. The receptor was derived from a young man with Graves' hyperthyroidism. The CDR3 spells CASSYTSGRVYEQYF. DNA for the CDR3: TGTGCCAGCAGTTACACAAGCGGGAGGGTCTACGAGCAGTACTTC.